These 6 T cell receptor beta chains share one sample of origin, sequenced in a study of cytomegalovirus exposure and HLA in healthy donors. Primers included in the PCR were 60 Vbeta and 13 Jbeta primers. The repertoire was sequenced with immunoSEQ multiplex PCR; TCRdb's copy has only in-frame clones and lacks some. This table holds around 100,000 clones, over 50% found once. The sample was PBMCs. These receptors were collected from a man aged 25 to 45 in good health and CMV-seronegative.

This sequence joins TRBV6-8 and TRBJ2-1; D may be TRBD1 (7 bases). Germline V lookup: CDR1 MNHGY, CDR2 SAAAGT. The CDR3 is made up of 17 amino acids. V was pared by 0 bases and J by 4 bases, with 16 bases between. Here the CDR3 reads CASSYSRDSFCYNEQFF. CDR3 DNA: TGTGCCAGCAGTTACTCGCGGGACAGCTTTTGTTACAATGAGCAGTTCTTC.

The chain recombines TRBV5-1 with TRBJ2-7; tentatively, D is TRBD2 (5 bases). Germline CDR1 SGHRS, CDR2 YFSETQ. The ends were cut back, 6 bases at V and 6 bases at J, with 10 bases in the middle. The CDR3 consists of 11 residues. Written as DNA, the CDR3 is TGCGCCAGCACCATCGAGGGCGAGCAGTACTTC. This codes for CASTIEGEQYF.

This clone was counted only a few times. The J gene is TRBJ2-3, the V gene TRBV4-1; 9 bases map to TRBD2. The J segment lost 0 bases and the V segment lost 4 bases, leaving 8 bases of the junction unmatched. The CDR3 runs 17 residues. Germline CDR1 is MGHRA and CDR2 is YSYEKL. CDR3 region: CASSRAGLAPSTDTQYF. The CDR3 region has the DNA TGCGCCAGCAGCCGAGCGGGACTAGCTCCCAGCACAGATACGCAGTATTTT.

V gene TRBV19 combines with J gene TRBJ1-5; TRBD1 agrees at 8 bases. V dropped 0 bases and J dropped 6; count of bases not matched to a gene: 7. The CDR3 sequence is 16 residues long. Germline CDR1 is LNHDA and CDR2 is SQIVND (reference sequence). CDR3 residues: CASSIDLGTGSQPQHF. The CDR3 DNA sequence: TGTGCCAGTAGTATAGATCTGGGGACAGGAAGTCAGCCCCAGCATTTT.

V and J are TRBV27 and TRBJ2-7, with a tentative D call TRBD1 (6 bases). V was clipped by 5 bases and J by 3 bases, with 8 bases between them. Germline assignment: CDR1 MNHEY and CDR2 SMNVEV (reference sequence). The CDR3 runs 12 residues. DNA of the CDR3: TGTGCCAGCAGTACAGGGATCTACGAGCAGTACTTC. Its protein is CASSTGIYEQYF.

The rearrangement links TRBV18 to TRBJ2-7, with D perhaps matching TRBD1 (6 bases). Trimming removed 2 bases at V and 10 bases at J, with 15 bases between. The length of the CDR3 is 13 residues. Germline loops: CDR1 KGHSH, CDR2 LQKENI. The CDR3 nucleotides are TGTGCCAGCTCACCAGGGACACAGCTAGGACAGTACTTC. Residues: CASSPGTQLGQYF.